What follows is one TCR beta chain and its context. Its target antigen remains unknown. Per-nucleotide qualities are absent, and no much larger clonotype sits a single base away. V is cut back by 5 bases and J by 4 bases, with 4 bases in the junction unmatched. CDR1 GTSNPN and CDR2 SVGIG were looked up in the germline V gene (reference sequence). The CDR3, from cysteine to phenylalanine, totals 14 residues. Just CDR3 DNA is preserved here, 42 bases in frame from base 1. This entry is derived from a study of cytomegalovirus exposure and HLA in healthy donors (dated by TCRdb to about 2017). Regarding the study in general: According to an earlier analysis of several hundred of the donors, about 179 million T cells yielded 117 million unique TCR beta sequences and about 300 Gb of sequence data. Around 320 gigabases of sequencing data and approximately 80 million unique TCR sequences were included in an early release covering about 600 HLA-typed donors. The genetic ancestry cluster associated with self-reported Caucasian donors included approximately 85% of the roughly 400 genotyped donors. The study aimed to test whether cataloging public T cell receptors could reveal signatures of past pathogen exposure. Using immunosequencing, the study profiled T cell repertoires from some 670 subjects and related those repertoires to cytomegalovirus serostatus. Along with the roughly 670-subject first cohort, a separate validation cohort of over a hundred different subjects was used. High-throughput TCR immunosequencing, statistical association of individual TCRs with disease status, and machine learning were combined to predict cytomegalovirus infection status. To study patterns of TCR occurrence, a later analysis re-analyzed previously published TCR beta repertoires from 550 to 800 donors and added high-resolution HLA genotyping. Rather than drawing on any new phenotypic data, the later analysis identified candidate immune exposures from TCR beta sequences and the way those sequences occurred across donors. To decide whether each TCR beta V gene segment behaved as functional or pseudogenic, an earlier analysis of some 600 of the donors relied on high-throughput TCR beta sequencing. Alongside the repertoire data, information on donor age, sex, ethnicity and CMV serostatus was compiled. A later genetic analysis took genome-wide SNP genotypes for about 55% of the 666 donors and used that subset as a discovery cohort. Every discovery cohort repertoire had been produced on one sequencing platform. HLA typing included class I and class II loci at four-digit resolution. Typing coverage varied by locus: about 629-640 donors for A, B, C, DRB1 and DQB1; roughly 560 for DQA1; 606 for DPA1; around 490 for DPB1. Because of strong linkage in the cohort, roughly five DR-DQ haplotypes were treated as single units for association and clustering. Among a few hundred genotyped donors of the cohort, an average of approximately 230,000 unique TCR beta nucleotide sequences were sequenced per donor, around a sixth of them non-productive.

The cohort consisted of 650 to 700 healthy bone marrow donors. Cohort members were all nominally healthy when sampled, although unrecorded immune exposures were likely present. The donor was CMV seropositive and was included in the group of about 290 seropositive cohort members. Each donor provided a peripheral blood sample, and peripheral blood mononuclear cells were used for TCR beta sequencing. Genomic DNA extraction from the blood cell samples was performed with the Qiagen DNeasy Blood Extraction Kit. Library generation was performed with the immunoSEQ multiplex PCR assay. A mixture of 60 forward primers for TCR Vbeta segments and 13 reverse primers for TCR Jbeta segments was used in the multiplex PCR. The CDR3 region of rearranged TCR beta genes was amplified from genomic DNA with a multiplex PCR assay. The amplified TCR beta libraries were sequenced on the Illumina HiSeq System as 87-base-pair reads. The paper's processing steps were these. Across the 700 or so repertoires, a later analysis counted around 80 million unique TCR beta chains, 9 million to 14 million of which were shared by at least two donors. To remove PCR and sequencing errors, raw reads were error-corrected and collapsed into unique sequences using a nearest-neighbor algorithm that merged closely related sequences. CDR3 sequences were aligned to IMGT reference sequences to assign V, D and J gene segments. For a sequence to be retained, at least a six-nucleotide match to both a V gene segment and a J gene segment was required. A rearrangement counted as productive if the CDR3 had no stop codons and remained in frame with V and J, and every other rearrangement counted as non-productive. Following IMGT convention, CDR3 was defined as the stretch from the second conserved V-encoded cysteine up to the conserved J-encoded phenylalanine. In an earlier analysis of more than 550 of the donors, sequences lacking an unambiguous match to a single V gene segment were excluded. In an earlier analysis of approximately 610 of the donors, V segments were called functional above 56.7% productive rearrangements and were called segregating when the between-donor standard deviation exceeded 5%. To diagnose cytomegalovirus status from the catalog of TCR beta chain sequences, a statistical classification framework was built. In a later analysis, TCR nucleotide sequences were compared against IMGT/GENE-DB human TR gene sequences so that V and J genes could be assigned. The TCRdist pipeline was used in a later analysis to assign CDR3 sequences and most-parsimonious VDJ recombination scenarios. In a later analysis, every TCR beta chain was defined by the combination of its CDR3 amino acid sequence and its V-gene family, and reads without a unique V-gene family were dropped. In a later analysis, 450 to 600 highly shared, low-generation-probability nucleotide sequences were removed to address suspected cross-contamination and a sequencing artifact. For each public chain, a later analysis derived a clonal expansion index from normalized ranks of inferred template counts within each repertoire. Generation probabilities in a later analysis came from a VDJ recombination model fitted to out-of-frame rearrangements, and those results were checked against IGoR. In a later analysis, hypergeometric tests were used to score TCR-TCR, TCR-HLA and TCR-CMV co-occurrence, with a repertoire-size bias correction applied to TCR pairs. False discovery rates were estimated in a later analysis by permuting HLA or CMV assignments 20 times. In a later analysis, co-occurring TCRs were grouped using DBSCAN, with TCRdist sequence similarity added in when clustering inside HLA-allele-positive subsets. For co-occurrence clustering, repertoires with fewer than 30,000 or more than 120,000 public chains were excluded, along with 4 to 6 repertoires with anomalous nucleotide sharing. In its TCRdb copy, this immuneACCESS table keeps in-frame sequences only and misses some clones. Where compared with another copy, unresolved V genes explain less than half of these, and the others have no known cause. V and J calls plus clone size are reproduced from that table; the DNA served to infer D and trimming. This sample is represented by about 170,000 clones; more than 60% of them were singletons. The biggest ten clones account for 1.4% of the sample.

Summary of the overall study and its limitations: In a later analysis, around 17,000 TCR beta sequences were associated with specific HLA alleles at a false discovery rate of 0.05. A cluster of highly shared sequence variants was judged likely to represent a technical artifact of the sequencing pipeline. Because HLA typing was unavailable for some donors at each locus, only the typed subset was used in association tests. The only immune exposure information available for the cohort was CMV serostatus. This cohort had only TCR beta chains sequenced, and the lack of alpha or paired-chain data limited which features could be detected. According to the authors, the approach could potentially be generalized to other disease states and immunological phenotypes. The study gave a list of roughly 150 TCR beta chains associated with cytomegalovirus. A further reported finding was that TCR beta sequences accurately predicted the HLA-A and HLA-B alleles for most subjects in the first cohort. In vitro tests confirmed that a few of the cytomegalovirus-associated TCR beta chains recognize cytomegalovirus antigens. In a later analysis, HLA-associated TCR beta chains showed more clonal expansion and lower generation probabilities than non-associated chains that were equally common. While some public TCRs were present in many individuals, most TCR sequences turned up only very rarely across donors. In a later analysis, several top co-occurrence clusters were reported to appear linked to parvovirus B19, influenza, CMV and Epstein-Barr virus. The classifier was reported to diagnose cytomegalovirus status with high specificity and sensitivity in both the original and validation cohorts. In an earlier analysis of around 600 of the donors, most TCR beta V segments appeared in productive rearrangements about 87% or about 30% of the time, broadly matching IMGT annotations. Most CMV-associated TCR beta chains appeared to be HLA-restricted in a later analysis, and the HLA associations seemed to be driven largely by CMV exposure. Linkage disequilibrium might explain the correlated functional status among segregating V segments, but an unknown experimental factor could not be excluded. An association between a missense DCLRE1C variant and V-gene and J-gene trimming of TCR beta chains was found in a later genetic analysis and replicated in an independent cohort. The earlier analysis of approximately 590 of the donors excluded some 16 rarely observed V segments, including chromosome 9 orphons, because counts were too low. In a later analysis, the rate of TCR association differed among HLA loci, with DRB1 alleles having the most associated TCRs and HLA-C alleles having the fewest. In a later genetic analysis, fewer N-insertions in productive TCRs were reported among donors in an Asian-associated ancestry cluster than the roughly 700-donor mean. Because the 87-base-pair reads could not distinguish some IMGT-functional V segments, including TRBV6-2 and TRBV6-3, those segments were excluded. When HLA alleles, especially DR and DQ, strongly co-occurred, attributing TCR associations to individual alleles was difficult. Sequencing depth was assumed to be roughly uniform across donors in the presence/absence analyses, though that assumption may not hold.

The sample consisted of PBMCs. The sequence joins TRBV30 to TRBJ2-3, with TRBD2 matching 12 junction bases. The sequence derives from a woman between 25 and 40 years old in good health and CMV-seropositive. The encoded CDR3 is CAWGLAGRADTQYF. The sequenced DNA is TGTGCCTGGGGACTAGCGGGAAGGGCAGATACGCAGTATTTT.